These 26 T cell receptor beta chains were sequenced from one sample in a study of blood T cell repertoires in COVID-19. This table comes from immunoSEQ multiplex PCR, and its TCRdb copy is limited to in-frame clones, with some not included. This table holds 300,000 or so clones, about nine tenths found once. Sequencing was carried out using PBMCs or T cells enriched from blood (not recorded which). Receptors were obtained from a woman younger than 35 who had recovered from COVID-19.

V usage is TRBV18 and J usage is TRBJ1-4, with D unresolved. From germline, CDR1 is KGHSH and CDR2 LQKENI. The CDR3 spans 15 residues. Trimming shortened V by 3 bases and J by 4 bases, and 12 bases separated the two germline ends. CDR3 amino acids: CASSPIDGVNEKLFF. CDR3 in DNA: TGTGCCAGCTCACCGATCGACGGAGTTAATGAAAAACTGTTTTTT.

This sequence joins TRBV5-1 and TRBJ1-1; D perhaps matches TRBD1 (5 bases). Trimming stripped 2 bases from V and 4 bases from J, with 15 bases between. The CDR3 runs to 15 residues. CDR1 is SGHRS and CDR2 is YFSETQ in the germline V gene. In DNA, the CDR3 is TGCGCCAGCAGCTTCATAGACAGTACTACCACTGAAGCTTTCTTT. Translating it yields CASSFIDSTTTEAFF.

The rearrangement joins TRBV11-2 to TRBJ1-1; a weak D match, TRBD1 (5 bases). The CDR3 runs to 11 residues. Trimming took 3 bases from V and 10 from J, leaving 9 bases between them. Germline-derived CDR1 and CDR2 are SGHAT and FQNNGV. In nucleotides, the CDR3 is TGTGCCAGCAGCTTGGCCCAGGGAGCTTTCTTT. Its protein is CASSLAQGAFF.

The chain couples TRBV27 to TRBJ2-4; 7 bases match TRBD2. CDR1 is MNHEY, CDR2 SMNVEV, per germline (reference sequence). CDR3 size: 14 residues. Losses at the gene ends were 3 bases for V and 8 bases for J; bases not matched to a gene: 7. The CDR3 loop reads CASSFGGAGDIQYF. In nucleotides, the CDR3 is TGTGCCAGCAGTTTTGGAGGGGCGGGGGACATTCAGTACTTC.

This clone has ten or more counts. The chain couples TRBV7-9 to TRBJ1-1, with TRBD1 matching over 7 bases. Germline lookup yields CDR1 SEHNR and CDR2 FQNEAQ (reference sequence). The CDR3 consists of 16 residues. Trimming at V came to 4 bases and at J to 7 bases, leaving 15 bases not matched to a gene. CDR3 DNA: TGTGCCAGCAGCTACTACAGGGGTCGTGGGGTTGGTGAAGCTTTCTTT. Protein: CASSYYRGRGVGEAFF.

The chain links TRBV4-1 to TRBJ1-2; perhaps TRBD1 as D (6 bases). V was trimmed by 6 bases and J by 4 bases, leaving 18 bases between them. This CDR3 spans 15 amino acids. Looked up from germline, CDR1 is MGHRA and CDR2 is YSYEKL. The CDR3 coding sequence is TGCGCCAGCAGACCGAATTACAGGGTGAGCTATGGCTACACCTTC. It yields the protein CASRPNYRVSYGYTF.

The chain recombines TRBV7-3 with TRBJ2-7; TRBD2 matches 11 bases. This CDR3 has 13 residues. The germline V gene has CDR1 SGHTA and CDR2 FQGTGA. J gave up 7 bases and V 5 bases, and 4 bases lay outside the gene matches. In DNA form, the CDR3 reads TGTGCCAGCAGCCGGGGACTAGCGGATGAGCAGTACTTC. Translating gives CASSRGLADEQYF.

The chain is built from TRBV3-1 (or the pseudogene TRBV3-2) and TRBJ2-4; D is unclear. CDR3 length: 17 amino acids. CDR1 LGHDT and CDR2 YNNKEL come from the germline V gene (reference sequence). V shed 2 bases and J shed 1 base, with 15 bases lying between them. The CDR3 region is CASSQRYASAAKNIQYF. The CDR3 DNA follows: TGTGCCAGCAGCCAAAGGTATGCCAGCGCGGCCAAAAACATTCAGTACTTC.

The chain employs TRBV5-4 and TRBJ1-4; TRBD1 matches at 9 bases. The CDR3 length is 16 residues. V shed 4 bases and J 8 bases; nucleotides not matched to a gene: 12. Germline loops: CDR1 SGHNT, CDR2 YYREEE (reference sequence). This CDR3 is CASSTGQGAGREKLFF. The CDR3 DNA reads TGTGCCAGCAGCACGGGACAGGGCGCGGGGAGAGAAAAACTGTTTTTT.

The V gene is TRBV3-1 (or the pseudogene TRBV3-2), the J gene TRBJ1-1, with D unresolved. The ends were cut back, 4 bases at V and 8 bases at J, with 11 bases in the middle. The CDR3 contains 12 residues. Germline V gives CDR1 LGHDT, CDR2 YNNKEL (reference sequence). CDR3 coding DNA: TGTGCCAGCAGCCCCTCCCCCGGGGAAGCTTTCTTT. Translation: CASSPSPGEAFF.

The chain couples TRBV28 to TRBJ2-7, with D possibly being TRBD1 (6 bases). The CDR3 has 13 amino acids. The V and J ends lost 2 bases and 4 bases respectively, with 9 bases between them. Per the germline V gene, CDR1 is MDHEN and CDR2 is SYDVKM. This CDR3 is CASSLQGPYEQYF. The CDR3, as DNA: TGTGCCAGCAGTTTACAGGGGCCTTACGAGCAGTACTTC.

The gene calls are TRBV2 and TRBJ1-1; D ambiguous. This CDR3 has 15 amino acids. In germline, CDR1 is SNHLY, CDR2 FYNNEI. V gave up 3 bases and J gave up 1 base, with 12 bases separating them. The CDR3 nucleotides are TGTGCCAGCAGTGAGTTGGGCTTTTCGAACACTGAAGCTTTCTTT. It translates to CASSELGFSNTEAFF.

This chain links TRBV4-1 with TRBJ1-3; D remains unclear. V was cut by 4 bases and J by 7 bases, with 14 bases left in between. Germline-derived CDR1 and CDR2 are MGHRA and YSYEKL. This CDR3 is built from 14 residues. CDR3 DNA sequence: TGCGCCAGCAGCCGCCCCGGCAGCAGGAACACCATATATTTT. The encoded protein is CASSRPGSRNTIYF.

The chain links TRBV27 to TRBJ1-1; D gene ambiguous. CDR3 length: 15 residues. Germline V gives CDR1 MNHEY, CDR2 SMNVEV (reference sequence). The V end was cut by 0 bases, the J end by 5 bases, with 13 bases between. CDR3 coding DNA: TGTGCCAGCAGTTTATCGAGCATGTACGATACTGAAGCTTTCTTT. Protein sequence: CASSLSSMYDTEAFF.

This rearrangement joins TRBV6-1 to TRBJ1-6; D is uncertain. The CDR3 is 13 residues long. CDR1 MNHNS and CDR2 SASEGT come from the germline V gene. With 2 bases removed from V and 9 bases from J, the gap between germline ends came to 8 bases. This CDR3 is CASSEQVLSPLHF. The CDR3 coding sequence is TGTGCCAGCAGTGAACAGGTCCTTTCACCCCTCCACTTT.

CDR3 nucleotide sequence: TGTGCCAGCAGTTACTGGATCGGGGACACTGAAGCTTTCTTT. Translated: CASSYWIGDTEAFF. The chain carries TRBV6-5 and TRBJ1-1; D unclear. V was clipped by 1 base and J by 3 bases, with 9 bases between them. The V gene's germline CDR1 is MNHEY and CDR2 SVGAGI. There are 14 residues in the CDR3.

V gene TRBV2 combines with J gene TRBJ2-2, with D perhaps TRBD1 (5 bases). Germline CDR1 is SNHLY and CDR2 is FYNNEI. CDR3 size: 13 residues. With 7 bases removed from V and 2 bases from J, the gap between germline ends came to 8 bases. CDR3 coding DNA: TGTGCCAGCAAACAGGACAACACCGGGGAGCTGTTTTTT. Encoded protein: CASKQDNTGELFF.

The gene calls are TRBV11-2 and TRBJ2-1; 11 nucleotides agree with TRBD2. Germline CDR1 and CDR2: SGHAT and FQNNGV. This CDR3 is 16 amino acids long. The V gene end was trimmed by 5 bases and the J gene end by 2 bases; junction bases not matched to a gene: 5. CDR3 protein: CASSRTSGSAYNEQFF. CDR3 DNA: TGTGCCAGCAGCCGGACTAGCGGGTCCGCCTACAATGAGCAGTTCTTC. Together with reference TRBV11-2 and TRBJ2-1, the CDR3 gives the full variable domain: EAGVAQSPRYKIIEKRQSVAFWCNPISGHATLYWYQQILGQGPKLLIQFQNNGVVDDSQLPKDRFSAERLKGVDSTLKIQPAKLEDSAVYLCASSRTSGSAYNEQFFGPGTRLTVL.

The chain recombines TRBV6-5 with TRBJ2-2; D may be TRBD2 (5 bases). Per the germline V gene, CDR1 is MNHEY and CDR2 is SVGAGI. V dropped 4 bases and J dropped 7 bases, with 19 bases sitting between them. The CDR3 sequence is 16 residues long. The CDR3: CASSWQGSGLNGELFF. In DNA form, the CDR3 reads TGTGCCAGCAGTTGGCAAGGGTCAGGACTTAACGGGGAGCTGTTTTTT.

The V and J genes are TRBV28 and TRBJ2-7; TRBD2 agrees at 9 bases. CDR3 size: 16 residues. V shed 7 bases, J shed 3 bases, and the junction held 13 bases outside the gene matches. The germline CDR1 and CDR2 sequences are MDHEN and SYDVKM. The CDR3 nucleotides read TGTGCCAGCAAGTTATCAGGAGGGACTAGCTTCTACGAGCAGTACTTC. As protein: CASKLSGGTSFYEQYF.

V and J are TRBV7-8 and TRBJ1-2; 11 nucleotides line up with TRBD1. V was pared by 5 bases and J by 5 bases, with 13 bases of the junction left unmatched. The germline V gene has CDR1 SGHVS and CDR2 FQNEAQ. The CDR3 extends over 17 amino acids. In nucleotides, the CDR3 is TGTGCCAGCAGCCCAACCACCGGACAGGGGGCAAGATATGGCTACACCTTC. This sequence encodes CASSPTTGQGARYGYTF.

The chain is built from TRBV28 and TRBJ2-1; the match to TRBD2 covers 8 bases. Losses at the gene ends were 5 bases for V and 9 bases for J; bases not matched to a gene: 6. Germline assignment: CDR1 MDHEN and CDR2 SYDVKM. This CDR3 comprises 13 residues. The CDR3 DNA sequence: TGTGCCAGCAGTCTCAGCGGGGGTACTGAGCAGTTCTTC. Protein sequence: CASSLSGGTEQFF. Full variable domain (missing parts from reference TRBV28 and TRBJ2-1): DVKVTQSSRYLVKRTGEKVFLECVQDMDHENMFWYRQDPGLGLRLIYFSYDVKMKEKGDIPEGYSVSREKKERFSLILESASTNQTSMYLCASSLSGGTEQFFGPGTRLTVL.

The rearrangement joins TRBV2 to TRBJ2-6; D is possibly TRBD2 (5 bases). From germline, CDR1 is SNHLY and CDR2 FYNNEI. V was trimmed by 6 bases and J by 0 bases, leaving 12 bases between them. This CDR3 spans 16 amino acids. In DNA, the CDR3 is TGTGCCAGCAGCCTGGACGGGAACTCTGGGGCCAACGTCCTGACTTTC. The encoded protein is CASSLDGNSGANVLTF.

In its sample, this clone was seen a few times. V is TRBV9 and J is TRBJ2-2; 7 bases are shared with TRBD1. Trimming took 0 bases from V and 3 from J; bases not matched to a gene: 2. The CDR3 length is 15 residues. From germline, CDR1 is SGDLS and CDR2 YYNGEE. Here the CDR3 DNA reads TGTGCCAGCAGCGTAGGGGGGACAGACACCGGGGAGCTGTTTTTT. This codes for CASSVGGTDTGELFF.

The chain uses TRBV6-6 and TRBJ1-5; no reliable D call. The CDR3 is made up of 14 amino acids. Germline values: CDR1 MNHNY, CDR2 SVGAGI (reference sequence). V was cut by 4 bases and J by 0 bases, with 7 bases left in between. In nucleotides, the CDR3 is TGTGCCAGCAGTTGGGCGAATAGCAATCAGCCCCAGCATTTT. Protein: CASSWANSNQPQHF.

The CDR3 DNA is TGTGCCAACCTATACAATGAGCAGTTCTTC. It specifies CANLYNEQFF. The chain has TRBV2 and TRBJ2-1; D remains ambiguous. This CDR3 comprises 10 residues. Germline-derived CDR1 and CDR2 are SNHLY and FYNNEI. V was shortened by 10 bases and J by 4 bases, with 5 bases between the two germline ends. Variable domain in full (rest from reference TRBV2 and TRBJ2-1): EPEVTQTPSHQVTQMGQEVILRCVPISNHLYFYWYRQILGQKVEFLVSFYNNEISEKSEIFDDQFSVERPDGSNFTLKIRSTKLEDSAMYFCANLYNEQFFGPGTRLTVL.